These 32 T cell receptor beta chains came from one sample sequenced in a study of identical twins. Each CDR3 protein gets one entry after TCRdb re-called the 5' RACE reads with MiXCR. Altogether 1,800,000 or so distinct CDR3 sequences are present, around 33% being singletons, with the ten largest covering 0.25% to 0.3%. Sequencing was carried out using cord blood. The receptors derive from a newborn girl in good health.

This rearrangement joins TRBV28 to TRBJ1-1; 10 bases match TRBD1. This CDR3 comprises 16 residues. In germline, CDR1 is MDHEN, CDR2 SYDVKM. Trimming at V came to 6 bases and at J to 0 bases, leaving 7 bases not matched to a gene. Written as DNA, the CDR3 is TGTGCCAGCAGGCGCCGGGACAGGGGAATGAACACTGAAGCTTTCTTT. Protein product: CASRRRDRGMNTEAFF.

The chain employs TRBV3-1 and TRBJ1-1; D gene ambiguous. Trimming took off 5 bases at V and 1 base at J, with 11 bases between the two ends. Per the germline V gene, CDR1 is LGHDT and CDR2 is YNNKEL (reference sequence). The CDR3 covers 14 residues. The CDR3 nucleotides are TGTGCCAGCAGCAAGGTGGGGTCGAACACTGAAGCTTTCTTT. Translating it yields CASSKVGSNTEAFF.

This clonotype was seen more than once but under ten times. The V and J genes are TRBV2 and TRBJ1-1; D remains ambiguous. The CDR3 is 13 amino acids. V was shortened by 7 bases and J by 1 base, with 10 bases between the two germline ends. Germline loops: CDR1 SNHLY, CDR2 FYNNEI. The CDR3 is CASNMRENTEAFF. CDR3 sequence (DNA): TGTGCCAGCAATATGCGGGAGAACACTGAAGCTTTCTTT.

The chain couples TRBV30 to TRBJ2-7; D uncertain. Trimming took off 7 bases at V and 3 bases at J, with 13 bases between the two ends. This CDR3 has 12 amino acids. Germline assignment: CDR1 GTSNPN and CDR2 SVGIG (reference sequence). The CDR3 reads CASVIGHYEQYF. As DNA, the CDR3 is TGTGCCTCCGTAATAGGGCACTACGAGCAGTACTTC.

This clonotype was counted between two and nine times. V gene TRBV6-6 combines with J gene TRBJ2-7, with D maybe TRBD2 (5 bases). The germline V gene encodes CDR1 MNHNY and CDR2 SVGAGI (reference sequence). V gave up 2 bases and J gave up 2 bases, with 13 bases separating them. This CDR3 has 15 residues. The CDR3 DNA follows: TGTGCCAGCAGTTACCGTGTGGGAGTCCCCTACGAGCAGTACTTC. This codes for CASSYRVGVPYEQYF.

The CDR3 protein is CASSLGDGAFF. The CDR3 DNA sequence: TGTGCCAGCAGCTTAGGAGACGGAGCTTTCTTT. The V and J genes are TRBV7-9 and TRBJ1-1; D is undetermined. Germline loops: CDR1 SEHNR, CDR2 FQNEAQ (reference sequence). V dropped 1 base and J dropped 10 bases, with 7 bases sitting between them. The CDR3 is 11 amino acids.

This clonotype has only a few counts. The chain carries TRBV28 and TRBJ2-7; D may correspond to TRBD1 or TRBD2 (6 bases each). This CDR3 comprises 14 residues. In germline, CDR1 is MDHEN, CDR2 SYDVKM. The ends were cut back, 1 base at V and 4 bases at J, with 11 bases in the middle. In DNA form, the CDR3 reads TGTGCCAGCAGTTTATACGGGGGCGCGTACGAGCAGTACTTC. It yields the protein CASSLYGGAYEQYF.

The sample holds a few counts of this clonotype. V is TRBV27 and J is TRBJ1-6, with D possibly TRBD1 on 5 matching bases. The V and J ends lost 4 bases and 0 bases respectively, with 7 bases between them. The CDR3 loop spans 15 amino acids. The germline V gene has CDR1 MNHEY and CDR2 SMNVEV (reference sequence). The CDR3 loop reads CASSSGTSYNSPLHF. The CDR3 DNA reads TGTGCCAGCAGTTCCGGGACCTCCTATAATTCACCCCTCCACTTT.

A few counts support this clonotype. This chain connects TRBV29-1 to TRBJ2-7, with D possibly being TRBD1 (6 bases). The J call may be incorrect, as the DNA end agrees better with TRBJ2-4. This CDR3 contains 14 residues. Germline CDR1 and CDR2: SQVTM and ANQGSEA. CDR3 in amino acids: CSVEWQGIRNIQYF. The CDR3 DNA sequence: TGCAGCGTTGAATGGCAGGGGATACGAAACATTCAGTACTTC.

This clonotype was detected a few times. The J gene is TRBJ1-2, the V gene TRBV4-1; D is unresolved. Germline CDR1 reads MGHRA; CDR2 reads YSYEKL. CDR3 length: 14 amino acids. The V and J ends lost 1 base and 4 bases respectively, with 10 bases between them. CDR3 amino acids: CASSQGVGFYGYTF. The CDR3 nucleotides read TGCGCCAGCAGCCAAGGAGTCGGATTCTATGGCTACACCTTC.

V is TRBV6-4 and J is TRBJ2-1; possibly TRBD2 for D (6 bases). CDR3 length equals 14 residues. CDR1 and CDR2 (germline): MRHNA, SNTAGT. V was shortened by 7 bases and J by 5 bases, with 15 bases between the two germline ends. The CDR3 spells CASTDGTLDNEQFF. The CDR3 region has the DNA TGTGCCAGCACCGACGGGACTTTAGACAATGAGCAGTTCTTC.

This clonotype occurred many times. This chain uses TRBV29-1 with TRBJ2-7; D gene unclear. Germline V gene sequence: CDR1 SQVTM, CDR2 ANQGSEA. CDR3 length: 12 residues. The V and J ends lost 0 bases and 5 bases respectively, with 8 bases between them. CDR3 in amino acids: CSVEESTHEQYF. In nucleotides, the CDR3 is TGCAGCGTTGAAGAATCCACCCACGAGCAGTACTTC.

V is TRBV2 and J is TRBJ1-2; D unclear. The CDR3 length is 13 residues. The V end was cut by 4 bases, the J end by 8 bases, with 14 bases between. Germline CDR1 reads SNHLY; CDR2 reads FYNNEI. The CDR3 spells CASSVLFREGYTF. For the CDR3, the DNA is TGTGCCAGCAGTGTCTTGTTCCGTGAAGGCTACACCTTC.

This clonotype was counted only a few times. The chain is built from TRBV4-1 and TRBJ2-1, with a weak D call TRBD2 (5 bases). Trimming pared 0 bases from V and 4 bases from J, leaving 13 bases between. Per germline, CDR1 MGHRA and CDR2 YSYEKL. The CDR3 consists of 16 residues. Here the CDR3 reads CASSQDVDSDYNEQFF. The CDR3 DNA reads TGCGCCAGCAGCCAAGATGTGGACTCCGATTACAATGAGCAGTTCTTC.

In DNA form, the CDR3 reads TGCGCCAGCAGTGAGCCCCTGGGCGGCCCTTTGGGTTACGAGCAGTACTTC. This gives the protein CASSEPLGGPLGYEQYF. V gene TRBV10-1 combines with J gene TRBJ2-4; no firm D call. Near its end, the DNA agrees better with TRBJ2-7, so the J call may be wrong. CDR1 is WNHNN, CDR2 SYGVQD, per germline (reference sequence). There are 17 residues in the CDR3.

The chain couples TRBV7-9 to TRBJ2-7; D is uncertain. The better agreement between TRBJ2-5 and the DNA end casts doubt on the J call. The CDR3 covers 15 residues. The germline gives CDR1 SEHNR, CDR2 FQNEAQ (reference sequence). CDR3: CASSLGSVPQETQYF. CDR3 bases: TGTGCCAGCAGCTTAGGGTCCGTCCCCCAAGAGACCCAGTACTTC.

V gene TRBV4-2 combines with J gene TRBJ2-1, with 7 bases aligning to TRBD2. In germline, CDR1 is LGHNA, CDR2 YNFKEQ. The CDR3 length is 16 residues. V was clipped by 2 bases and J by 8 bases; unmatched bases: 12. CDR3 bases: TGTGCCAGCAGCCAATATACTAGCGAGCGTTACGATGAGCAGTTCTTC. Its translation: CASSQYTSERYDEQFF.

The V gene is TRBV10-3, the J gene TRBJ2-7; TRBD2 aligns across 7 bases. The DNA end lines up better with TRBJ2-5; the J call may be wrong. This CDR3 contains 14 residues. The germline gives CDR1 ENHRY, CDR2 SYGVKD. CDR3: CAISGVREGETQYF. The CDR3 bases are TGTGCCATCAGTGGGGTCAGGGAGGGGGAGACCCAGTACTTC.

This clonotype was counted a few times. The CDR3 loop is CASSPSDREFFNEQYF. The DNA of the CDR3 is TGTGCCAGCAGCCCCTCGGACAGGGAGTTTTTCAATGAGCAGTACTTC. J is TRBJ2-5 and V is TRBV3-1, with TRBD1 identical over 8 bases. V shed 4 bases, J shed 11 bases, and the junction held 18 bases outside the gene matches. This CDR3 has 16 amino acids. In germline, CDR1 is LGHDT, CDR2 YNNKEL (reference sequence).

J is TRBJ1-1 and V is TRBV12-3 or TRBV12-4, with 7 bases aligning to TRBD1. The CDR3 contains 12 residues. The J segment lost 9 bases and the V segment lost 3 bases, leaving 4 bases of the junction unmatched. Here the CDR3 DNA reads TGTGCCAGCAGTTTGAGGACAGGAAAAGCTTTCTTT. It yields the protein CASSLRTGKAFF.

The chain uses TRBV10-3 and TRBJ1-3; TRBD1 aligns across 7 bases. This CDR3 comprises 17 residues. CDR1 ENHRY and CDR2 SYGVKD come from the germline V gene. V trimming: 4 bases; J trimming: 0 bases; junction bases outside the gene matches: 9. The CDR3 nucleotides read TGTGCCATCAGTGCCCCGCCGGGACAGAGCTCTGGAAACACCATATATTTT. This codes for CAISAPPGQSSGNTIYF.

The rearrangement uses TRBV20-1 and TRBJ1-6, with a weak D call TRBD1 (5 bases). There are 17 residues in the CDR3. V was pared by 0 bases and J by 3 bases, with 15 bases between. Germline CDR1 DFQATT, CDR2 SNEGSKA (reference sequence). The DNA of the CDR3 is TGCAGTGCTAGAGATTACGGGGCCAGGGTCTATAATTCACCCCTCCACTTT. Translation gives CSARDYGARVYNSPLHF.

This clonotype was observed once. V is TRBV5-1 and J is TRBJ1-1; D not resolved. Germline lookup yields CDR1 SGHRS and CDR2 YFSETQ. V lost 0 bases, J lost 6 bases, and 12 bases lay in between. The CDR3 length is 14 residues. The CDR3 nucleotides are TGCGCCAGCAGCTTGGAACTCCCTGCAGCTGAAGCTTTCTTT. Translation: CASSLELPAAEAFF.

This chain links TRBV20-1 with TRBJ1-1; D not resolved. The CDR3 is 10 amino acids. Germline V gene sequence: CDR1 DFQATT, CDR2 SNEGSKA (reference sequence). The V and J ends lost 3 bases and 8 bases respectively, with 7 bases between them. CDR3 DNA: TGCAGTGCTAGGACCGGCGAAGCTTTCTTT. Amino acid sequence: CSARTGEAFF.

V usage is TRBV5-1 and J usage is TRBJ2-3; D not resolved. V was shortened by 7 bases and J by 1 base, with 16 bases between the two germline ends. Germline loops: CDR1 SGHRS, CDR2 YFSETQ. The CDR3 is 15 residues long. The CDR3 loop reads CASQIPSSGTDTQYF. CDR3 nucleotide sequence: TGCGCCAGCCAAATCCCCTCAAGCGGCACAGATACGCAGTATTTT. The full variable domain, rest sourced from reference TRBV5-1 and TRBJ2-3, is KAGVTQTPRYLIKTRGQQVTLSCSPISGHRSVSWYQQTPGQGLQFLFEYFSETQRNKGNFPGRFSGRQFSNSRSEMNVSTLELGDSALYLCASQIPSSGTDTQYFGPGTRLTVL.

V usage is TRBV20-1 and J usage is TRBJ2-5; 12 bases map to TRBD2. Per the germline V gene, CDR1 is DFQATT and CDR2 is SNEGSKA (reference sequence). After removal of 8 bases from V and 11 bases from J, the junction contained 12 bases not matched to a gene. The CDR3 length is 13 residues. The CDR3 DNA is TGCAGTCATCTAGCGGGGGGGCTGGGAGAGCAGTACTTC. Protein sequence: CSHLAGGLGEQYF.

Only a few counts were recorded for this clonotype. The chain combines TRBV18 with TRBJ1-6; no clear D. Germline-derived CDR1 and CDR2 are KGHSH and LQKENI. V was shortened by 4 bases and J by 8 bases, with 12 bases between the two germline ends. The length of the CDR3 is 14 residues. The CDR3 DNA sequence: TGTGCCAGCTCACTGCTAAACCCAGATTCACCCCTCCACTTT. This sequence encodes CASSLLNPDSPLHF.

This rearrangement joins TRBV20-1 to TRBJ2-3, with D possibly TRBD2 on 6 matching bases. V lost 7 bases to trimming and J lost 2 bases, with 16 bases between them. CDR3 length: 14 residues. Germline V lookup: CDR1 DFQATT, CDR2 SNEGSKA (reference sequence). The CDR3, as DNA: TGCAGTGGGGCGGGGTCTCACTCCACAGATACGCAGTATTTT. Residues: CSGAGSHSTDTQYF.

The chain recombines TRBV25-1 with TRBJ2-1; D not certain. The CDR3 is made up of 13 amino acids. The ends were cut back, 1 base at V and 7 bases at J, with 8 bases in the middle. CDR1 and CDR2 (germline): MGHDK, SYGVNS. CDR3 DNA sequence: TGTGCCAGCAGTGAATTTGCGGTGAATGAGCAGTTCTTC. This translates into CASSEFAVNEQFF.

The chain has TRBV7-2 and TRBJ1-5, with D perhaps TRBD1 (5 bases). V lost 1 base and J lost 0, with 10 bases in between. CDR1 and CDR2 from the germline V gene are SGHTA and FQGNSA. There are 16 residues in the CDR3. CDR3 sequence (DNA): TGTGCCAGCAGCTTAGTATGGGGCTCTAGCAATCAGCCCCAGCATTTT. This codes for CASSLVWGSSNQPQHF.

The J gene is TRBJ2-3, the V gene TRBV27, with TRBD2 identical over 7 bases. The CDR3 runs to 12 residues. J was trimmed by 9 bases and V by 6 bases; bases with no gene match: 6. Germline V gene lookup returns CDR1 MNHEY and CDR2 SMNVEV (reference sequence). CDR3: CASRGGGVTQYF. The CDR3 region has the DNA TGTGCCAGCAGGGGTGGGGGGGTAACGCAGTATTTT.

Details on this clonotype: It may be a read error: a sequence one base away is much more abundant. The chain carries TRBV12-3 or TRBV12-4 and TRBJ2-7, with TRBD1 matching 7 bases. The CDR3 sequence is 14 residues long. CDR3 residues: CVSSLDQGVYEQYF. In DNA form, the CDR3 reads TGTGTCAGCAGTTTAGACCAGGGGGTCTACGAGCAGTACTTC.